The 17 T cell receptor beta chains in this list originate from one sample, sequenced in a study of fetal regulatory T cell absence and autoimmunity. Sequencing used immunoSEQ multiplex PCR; TCRdb keeps in-frame clones, though not all of them. The data show some 87,000 clones, 60% to 80% seen once. Material: pancreas tissue. The receptors come from a male donor with IPEX syndrome.

V is TRBV7-9 and J is TRBJ2-7; a weak D match, TRBD1 (5 bases). This CDR3 has 12 amino acids. The germline V gene has CDR1 SEHNR and CDR2 FQNEAQ (reference sequence). V shed 3 bases and J shed 9 bases, with 12 bases lying between them. CDR3 in amino acids: CASSFSREGQYF. The DNA for the CDR3 is TGTGCCAGCAGCTTCTCCAGGGAAGGGCAGTACTTC.

By its share, this clone is medium-sized. This chain connects TRBV11-2 to TRBJ2-1; TRBD2 matches at 9 bases. The CDR3 length is 15 residues. Trimming at V came to 5 bases and at J to 3 bases, leaving 5 bases not matched to a gene. The germline V gene has CDR1 SGHAT and CDR2 FQNNGV. This CDR3 reads CASSKSGGFYNEQFF. CDR3 DNA sequence: TGTGCCAGCAGCAAAAGCGGGGGGTTCTACAATGAGCAGTTCTTC.

CDR3 sequence (DNA): TGCAGCGCGTTAATCAATGAAAAACTGTTTTTT. Translation: CSALINEKLFF. The rearrangement joins TRBV29-1 to TRBJ1-4; unclear D gene. Germline loops: CDR1 SQVTM, CDR2 ANQGSEA. This CDR3 comprises 11 residues. V lost 7 bases to trimming and J lost 5 bases, with 8 bases between them.

Written as DNA, the CDR3 is TGTGCCAGCAGCGCAGGACTGGCCTACGAGCAGTACTTC. It specifies CASSAGLAYEQYF. The chain carries TRBV9 and TRBJ2-7, with D perhaps matching TRBD2 (5 bases). The V end was cut by 3 bases, the J end by 2 bases, with 9 bases between. The CDR3 loop spans 13 amino acids. Per the germline V gene, CDR1 is SGDLS and CDR2 is YYNGEE.

The DNA for the CDR3 is TGCGCCAGCAGCTTGGGGTTGGCAGGGGACCACAATGAGCAGTTCTTC. Translating gives CASSLGLAGDHNEQFF. This chain links TRBV5-1 with TRBJ2-1; D might be TRBD1 (6 bases). The germline V gene has CDR1 SGHRS and CDR2 YFSETQ. V lost 0 bases and J 5 bases, leaving 15 bases between the germline ends. This CDR3 is built from 16 residues. The whole variable domain, filled in from reference TRBV5-1 and TRBJ2-1, reads KAGVTQTPRYLIKTRGQQVTLSCSPISGHRSVSWYQQTPGQGLQFLFEYFSETQRNKGNFPGRFSGRQFSNSRSEMNVSTLELGDSALYLCASSLGLAGDHNEQFFGPGTRLTVL.

The V and J genes are TRBV4-1 and TRBJ2-1; 7 nucleotides align to TRBD2. After removal of 2 bases from V and 5 bases from J, the junction contained 6 bases not matched to a gene. This CDR3 is built from 15 residues. CDR1 and CDR2 from the germline V gene are MGHRA and YSYEKL. DNA of the CDR3: TGCGCCAGCAGCCAAAAGTGGCTAGCGGACAATGAGCAGTTCTTC. This sequence encodes CASSQKWLADNEQFF.

The chain joins TRBV25-1 to TRBJ1-1; D gene ambiguous. Germline V gives CDR1 MGHDK, CDR2 SYGVNS. This CDR3 spans 13 amino acids. The germline V and J ends were trimmed by 1 base and 1 base, with 4 bases remaining between them. CDR3 loop: CASSESPNTEAFF. The CDR3, as DNA: TGTGCCAGCAGTGAATCGCCGAACACTGAAGCTTTCTTT.

The chain couples TRBV4-2 to TRBJ2-3; D uncertain. V was trimmed by 1 base and J by 5 bases, leaving 7 bases between them. The CDR3 loop spans 13 amino acids. The germline V gene has CDR1 LGHNA and CDR2 YNFKEQ. The CDR3 region is CASSQGLVDTQYF. The CDR3 region has the DNA TGTGCCAGCAGCCAAGGTCTCGTAGATACGCAGTATTTT.

The rearrangement joins TRBV18 to TRBJ2-5; D gene uncertain. Per germline, CDR1 KGHSH and CDR2 LQKENI. The CDR3 contains 12 residues. Trimming pared 1 base from V and 5 bases from J, leaving 5 bases between. CDR3 region: CASSPQYETQYF. The CDR3 DNA reads as TGTGCCAGCTCACCACAGTATGAGACCCAGTACTTC.

The chain has TRBV9 and TRBJ2-5; D assignment may be TRBD1 or TRBD2 (5 bases each). Trimming pared 2 bases from V and 2 bases from J, leaving 13 bases between. CDR1 is SGDLS, CDR2 YYNGEE, per germline. The CDR3 runs 15 residues. The CDR3 sequence: CASSVEPGLQETQYF. For the CDR3, the DNA is TGTGCCAGCAGCGTGGAACCGGGGCTACAAGAGACCCAGTACTTC.

This chain links TRBV5-3 with TRBJ2-3; unclear D gene. TRBV5-3 is reported as an ORF; its role is uncertain. The CDR3 has 11 residues. The germline V and J ends were trimmed by 4 bases and 3 bases, with 3 bases remaining between them. The CDR3 loop reads CARSVTDTQYF. The CDR3 bases are TGTGCCAGAAGCGTTACAGATACGCAGTATTTT.

The J gene is TRBJ1-2, the V gene TRBV6-5; weak D call: TRBD1 (5 bases). This CDR3 comprises 10 residues. Germline assignment: CDR1 MNHEY and CDR2 SVGAGI. V lost 5 bases, J lost 7 bases, and 5 bases lay in between. The CDR3 nucleotides read TGTGCCAGCAGTGGGGGTGGCTACACCTTC. Translation: CASSGGGYTF.

The chain links TRBV13 to TRBJ2-7; 7 bases agree with TRBD1. Germline V CDR1 and CDR2: PRHDT, FYEKMQ (reference sequence). The CDR3 spans 15 residues. J gave up 2 bases and V 5 bases, and 9 bases lay outside the gene matches. CDR3 sequence (DNA): TGTGCCAGCAGCATGAGACAGGGCAACCCCTACGAGCAGTACTTC. Its protein is CASSMRQGNPYEQYF.

V usage is TRBV18 and J usage is TRBJ2-3; 16 positions agree with TRBD2. CDR1 and CDR2 (germline): KGHSH, LQKENI. The CDR3 extends over 18 amino acids. V dropped 1 base and J dropped 6; count of bases not matched to a gene: 7. The CDR3 reads CASSPLGTSGGAGDTQYF. CDR3 DNA: TGTGCCAGCTCACCACTCGGGACTAGCGGGGGGGCCGGGGATACGCAGTATTTT.

By share, this clone counts as medium-sized (0.01 to 0.1%). One end of the junction does not line up with germline, which may come from a read error. The CDR3 DNA follows: TGTGCTAGCAGCTTAGGGAAGGGTTCACCCCTCCACTTT. It yields the protein CASSLGKGSPLHF. The V gene is TRBV7-7, the J gene TRBJ1-6; no clear D. The length of the CDR3 is 13 residues. Germline V CDR1 and CDR2: SSHAT, FNYEAQ (reference sequence).

V and J are TRBV15 and TRBJ2-1, with 8 bases lining up with TRBD2. Germline V gene lookup returns CDR1 LNHNV and CDR2 YYDKDF (reference sequence). Losses at the gene ends were 0 bases for V and 7 bases for J; bases not matched to a gene: 11. The CDR3 runs 17 residues. For the CDR3, the DNA is TGTGCCACCAGCAGAGATCATTTAGCGGGATATTGGAATGAGCAGTTCTTC. This codes for CATSRDHLAGYWNEQFF.

The chain recombines TRBV7-9 with TRBJ2-3, with 10 nucleotides matching TRBD2. Germline trimming cut 4 bases from V and 2 bases from J; bases unmatched to any gene: 12. The CDR3 covers 18 residues. Germline CDR1 SEHNR, CDR2 FQNEAQ (reference sequence). CDR3 sequence: CASSYTSGIHTATDTQYF. The CDR3 DNA is TGTGCCAGCAGCTACACTAGCGGGATACACACGGCCACAGATACGCAGTATTTT. The full variable domain, with the rest looked up from reference TRBV7-9 and TRBJ2-3, is DTGVSQNPRHKITKRGQNVTFRCDPISEHNRLYWYRQTLGQGPEFLTYFQNEAQLEKSRLLSDRFSAERPKGSFSTLEIQRTEQGDSAMYLCASSYTSGIHTATDTQYFGPGTRLTVL.